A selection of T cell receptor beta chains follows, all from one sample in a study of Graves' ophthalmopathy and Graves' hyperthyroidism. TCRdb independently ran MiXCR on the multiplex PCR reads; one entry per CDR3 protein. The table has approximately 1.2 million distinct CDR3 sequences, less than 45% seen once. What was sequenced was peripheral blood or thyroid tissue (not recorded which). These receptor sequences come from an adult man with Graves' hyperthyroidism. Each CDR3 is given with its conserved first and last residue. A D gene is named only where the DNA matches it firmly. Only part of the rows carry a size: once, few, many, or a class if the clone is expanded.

CASSQGVKSYEQYF,TGCGCCAGCAGCCAAGGAGTCAAATCCTACGAGCAGTACTTC,-,-,TRBV4-1,TRBJ2-7
CSGPGSSGEAFF,TGCAGCGGCCCGGGCTCTTCCGGCGAAGCTTTCTTT,-,many,TRBV29-1,TRBJ1-1
CASSPTSGRYEHYF,TGTGCCAGCAGCCCTACTAGCGGGAGATACGAGCACTACTTC,TRBD2,-,TRBV5-6,TRBJ2-7
CASSRPSDSFYEQYF,TGTGCCAGCTCACGACCGTCGGATTCTTTCTACGAGCAGTACTTC,-,-,TRBV7-8,TRBJ2-7
CASSFDRPGYEQYF,TGTGCCAGCAGCTTCGACAGGCCAGGGTACGAGCAGTACTTC,-,-,TRBV28,TRBJ2-7
CASSLVGTGVPGGTGELFF,TGTGCCAGCAGCTTAGTAGGCACAGGGGTCCCCGGGGGCACCGGGGAGCTGTTTTTT,-,few,TRBV7-2,TRBJ2-2
CASSSAGFPNYGYTF,TGTGCCAGCAGCTCAGCGGGATTTCCAAACTATGGCTACACCTTC,-,many,TRBV7-9,TRBJ1-2
CASSLMGGVETQYF,TGCGCCAGCAGCCTAATGGGAGGGGTAGAGACCCAGTACTTC,TRBD2,many,TRBV4-1,TRBJ2-5
CASSDGGTDQFYEQYF,TGTGCCAGTAGCGATGGGGGGACGGACCAATTCTACGAGCAGTACTTC,-,many,TRBV19,TRBJ2-7
CASSFMYGTYEQYF,TGCGCCAGCAGCTTCATGTACGGGACCTACGAGCAGTACTTC,-,-,TRBV5-1,TRBJ2-7
CASSGQSRGTGGRRETQYF,TGTGCCAGCAGCGGCCAGAGCAGGGGGACAGGGGGCCGTCGAGAGACCCAGTACTTC,TRBD1,-,TRBV9,TRBJ2-5
CASKMFGGSNQPQHF,TGTGCCAGTAAGATGTTTGGGGGGAGCAATCAGCCCCAGCATTTT,-,many,TRBV19,TRBJ1-5
CASSVAGEYEQYF,TGTGCCAGCAGTGTAGCGGGAGAGTACGAGCAGTACTTC,TRBD2,many,TRBV2,TRBJ2-7
CASSPLGTGGNQPQHF,TGTGCCAGCAGCCCCCTGGGGACAGGGGGCAATCAGCCCCAGCATTTT,TRBD1,many,TRBV7-9,TRBJ1-5
CSAMGFQETQYF,TGCAGTGCTATGGGCTTTCAAGAGACCCAGTACTTC,-,many,TRBV20-1,TRBJ2-5
CASSYPPQGNYGYTF,TGTGCCAGCAGTTACCCACCACAGGGGAACTATGGCTACACCTTC,TRBD1,few,TRBV6-5,TRBJ1-2
CASSRIPGVNEQYF,TGTGCCAGCAGCCGTATTCCAGGGGTGAACGAGCAGTACTTC,-,few,TRBV3-1,TRBJ2-7
CSARDPPGQGTSDQHF,TGCAGTGCTAGAGACCCACCGGGACAGGGCACGTCGGATCAGCATTTT,TRBD1,-,TRBV20-1,TRBJ1-5
CAISDSGAQETQYF,TGTGCCATCAGTGACTCGGGAGCCCAAGAGACCCAGTACTTC,-,many,TRBV10-3,TRBJ2-5
CASSVRTSGGYEQYF,TGTGCCAGCAGTGTCAGGACTAGCGGGGGCTACGAGCAGTACTTC,TRBD2,many,TRBV12-3/TRBV12-4,TRBJ2-7
CASVRPGGEKLFF,TGTGCCAGCGTTCGTCCAGGGGGTGAAAAACTGTTTTTT,TRBD1,-,TRBV6-5,TRBJ1-4
CSVRRGTSYEQYF,TGCAGCGTTAGGCGAGGGACTTCCTACGAGCAGTACTTC,-,-,TRBV29-1,TRBJ2-7
CASTKLGEVEAFF,TGTGCCAGCACCAAATTAGGTGAGGTTGAAGCTTTCTTT,-,-,TRBV7-2,TRBJ1-1
CASSQDVQGVDEQYF,TGCGCCAGCAGCCAAGATGTACAGGGCGTTGACGAGCAGTACTTC,-,many,TRBV4-3,TRBJ2-7
CSASLAGVQETQYF,TGCAGTGCTAGTTTAGCGGGGGTCCAAGAGACCCAGTACTTC,TRBD2,-,TRBV20-1,TRBJ2-5
CAIGQGAVTEAFF,TGTGCCATCGGACAGGGGGCGGTTACTGAAGCTTTCTTT,TRBD1,-,TRBV10-3,TRBJ1-1
CASTLGVALEAFF,TGTGCCAGCACCCTCGGGGTGGCCCTTGAAGCTTTCTTT,-,-,TRBV7-2,TRBJ1-1
CASWPGANTEAFF,TGTGCCAGCTGGCCCGGGGCGAACACTGAAGCTTTCTTT,-,once,TRBV7-2,TRBJ1-1
CASGEPNTEAFF,TGTGCCAGCGGGGAACCGAATACTGAAGCTTTCTTT,-,-,TRBV12-3/TRBV12-4,TRBJ1-1
CASSMGTPNSPLHF,TGTGCCAGCAGCATGGGGACACCTAATTCACCCCTCCACTTT,-,few,TRBV5-6,TRBJ1-6